The clone carrying this T cell receptor beta chain was picked up many times. The data belong to a study of early T cells in non-severe SARS-CoV-2 infection. Looking at the study overall: Alpha and beta chains were unpaired, from unsorted whole-blood bulk RNA.

The germline V gene has CDR1 ENHRY and CDR2 SYGVKD. Unmatched junction bases numbered 2, after V lost 6 bases and J lost 7 bases. CDR3 length equals 13 residues. TCRdb itself ran the 5' RACE reads through MiXCR, one entry per CDR3 protein. This sample carries about 62,000 distinct CDR3 sequences, around 9.9% of them seen once, and the ten largest clones take 0.95% to 1.5%. The receptor comes from an adult who was a healthcare worker with PCR-confirmed SARS-CoV-2 infection or an uninfected control (not recorded which). Input material: whole blood. The chain carries TRBV10-3 and TRBJ2-1, with TRBD2 matching over 11 bases. The chain's CDR3 is CAIRLAGGNEQFF. The CDR3 region has the DNA TGTGCCATCAGGCTAGCGGGGGGTAATGAGCAGTTCTTC.